This record looks at one T cell receptor (beta chain) sequence and its context. This sample was included in a study of tumor-infiltrating lymphocytes in oesophageal squamous cell carcinoma. MiXCR, run by TCRdb on the PCR reads, gives a single entry per CDR3 protein. This sample has about 14,000 distinct CDR3 sequences, with roughly half found just once. The CDR3 has 13 amino acids. V was pared by 5 bases and J by 9 bases, with 4 bases of the junction left unmatched. The receptor was isolated from a female donor with esophageal squamous cell carcinoma. The V call is TRBV12-3 or TRBV12-4, the J call TRBJ2-1; 10 bases map to TRBD2. Source material: blood. CDR3: CASSQIAGGEQFF. DNA of the CDR3: TGTGCCAGCAGTCAGATAGCGGGGGGTGAGCAGTTCTTC.